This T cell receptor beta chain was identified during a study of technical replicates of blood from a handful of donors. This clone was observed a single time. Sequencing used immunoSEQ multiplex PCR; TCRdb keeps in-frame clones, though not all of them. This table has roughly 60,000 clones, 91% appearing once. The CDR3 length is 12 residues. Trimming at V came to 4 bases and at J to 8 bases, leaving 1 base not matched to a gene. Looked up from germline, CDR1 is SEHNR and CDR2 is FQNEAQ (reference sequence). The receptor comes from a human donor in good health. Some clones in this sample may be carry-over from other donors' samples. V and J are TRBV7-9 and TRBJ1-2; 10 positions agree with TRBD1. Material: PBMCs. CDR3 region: CASSWDRGGYTF. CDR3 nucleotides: TGTGCCAGCAGCTGGGACAGGGGCGGCTACACCTTC.